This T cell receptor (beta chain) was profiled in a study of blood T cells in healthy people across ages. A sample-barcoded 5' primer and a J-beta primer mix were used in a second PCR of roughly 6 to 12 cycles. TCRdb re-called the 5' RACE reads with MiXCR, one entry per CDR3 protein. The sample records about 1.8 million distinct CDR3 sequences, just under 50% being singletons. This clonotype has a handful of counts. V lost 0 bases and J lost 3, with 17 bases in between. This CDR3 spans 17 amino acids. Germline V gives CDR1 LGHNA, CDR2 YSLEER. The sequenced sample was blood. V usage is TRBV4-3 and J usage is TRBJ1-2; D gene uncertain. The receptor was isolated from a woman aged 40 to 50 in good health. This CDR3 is CASSQDMAELRYYGYTF. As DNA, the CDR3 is TGCGCCAGCAGCCAAGATATGGCCGAATTGAGATACTATGGCTACACCTTC.